This T cell receptor beta chain came from a study of molecular identifiers for immune sequencing clone quantification. Study-wide findings and caveats: Over 99% of effector molecules, but under 1% in naive cells, were held by clones with more than 20 RNA copies.

V lost 4 bases, J lost 4 bases, and 21 bases lay in between. CDR3 length: 17 residues. CDR1 SEHNR and CDR2 FQNEAQ come from the germline V gene (reference sequence). Worth noting for this clonotype: Its specificity is unknown. A much bigger clone sits one base away, suggesting this may be a read error.

TCRdb recomputed calls from the PCR reads with MiXCR, one row per CDR3 protein. Counted here are 550,000 to 750,000 distinct CDR3 sequences, 20% occurring once; the ten biggest clones make up 0.85%. The rearrangement uses TRBV7-9 and TRBJ2-3, with D perhaps TRBD1 or TRBD2 (5 bases each). The receptor's source is a human donor in good health. Some libraries in this study had Jurkat cell RNA spiked in. The source material was naive CD8+ T cells from blood, with Jurkat cell RNA spiked in. Subset noted: FACS-sorted CD8+CD4-CCR7+CD45RA+ naive T cells. The CDR3 DNA reads TGTGCCAGCAGCTCGCCGGGACCAACTTCCTACGCAGATACGCAGTATTTT. The encoded protein is CASSSPGPTSYADTQYF.